This T cell receptor beta chain comes out of a study of control samples from healthy donors and cancer patients. Some clones are missing from TCRdb's copy, which holds only in-frame ones; the method was immunoSEQ multiplex PCR. This table holds over 65,000 clones, roughly nine tenths found once. The count of this clone is one. The V segment lost 4 bases and the J segment 5 bases; nucleotides outside the gene matches: 3. Per the germline V gene, CDR1 is SGHTA and CDR2 is FQGNSA. The CDR3 loop spans 14 amino acids. The sample consisted of PBMCs. V gene TRBV7-2 combines with J gene TRBJ2-5; 11 bases are a match to TRBD2. The receptor was isolated from a woman in her fifties or sixties with colorectal cancer. The CDR3 DNA reads as TGTGCCAGCAGCTATAGCGGGGGGGCCGAGACCCAGTACTTC. This sequence encodes CASSYSGGAETQYF.